The 9 T cell receptor beta chains given below trace back to one sample, sequenced in a study of T cells in Graves' hyperthyroidism and ophthalmopathy (dated by TCRdb to 2018 to 2020). Library construction relied on multiplex PCR. TCRdb lists the instrument as Illumina HiSeq 2000. The TCR beta CDR3 regions were amplified from RNA transcripts. The first round of RT-PCR for the TCR CDR3 was performed with the HTBI primer set and the Qiagen OneStep RT-PCR kit. TCRdb trimmed the raw reads at Q25, called clones with MiXCR and kept productive beta chains. Each entry is one CDR3 protein sequence, shown with its most common DNA and genes. Recorded for this sample are hundreds of thousands of distinct CDR3 sequences; 20% of them occurred a single time. 30% to 40% of the sample is taken by the ten largest. The sequenced material came from blood. These receptors came from a young man with Graves' ophthalmopathy.

This clonotype turned up a few times. The J gene is TRBJ2-1, the V gene TRBV12-5; the match to TRBD2 covers 11 bases. Germline CDR1 LGHNT, CDR2 FRNRAP. V dropped 5 bases and J dropped 3; count of bases not matched to a gene: 3. The CDR3 is 15 amino acids. The CDR3 coding sequence is TGTGCTAGTGGTCCCGGGACTAGCGGCTACAATGAGCAGTTCTTC. Its protein product is CASGPGTSGYNEQFF.

The chain links TRBV27 to TRBJ1-5; 9 nucleotides align to TRBD1. V dropped 1 base and J dropped 6; count of bases not matched to a gene: 4. This CDR3 is built from 15 residues. The germline V gene encodes CDR1 MNHEY and CDR2 SMNVEV (reference sequence). CDR3 nucleotide sequence: TGTGCCAGCAGTTTATTACAGGGGGCAGGTCAGCCCCAGCATTTT. It specifies CASSLLQGAGQPQHF.

This clonotype has a handful of counts. This chain uses TRBV11-2 with TRBJ2-7; 8 bases agree with TRBD2. Germline V gene sequence: CDR1 SGHAT, CDR2 FQNNGV. V was clipped by 1 base and J by 0 bases; unmatched bases: 5. CDR3 length equals 16 residues. The CDR3 loop reads CASSLVPSGYSYEQYF. The CDR3 coding sequence is TGTGCCAGCAGCTTAGTACCTAGCGGGTACTCCTACGAGCAGTACTTC. Full variable domain (rest looked up from reference TRBV11-2 and TRBJ2-7): EAGVAQSPRYKIIEKRQSVAFWCNPISGHATLYWYQQILGQGPKLLIQFQNNGVVDDSQLPKDRFSAERLKGVDSTLKIQPAKLEDSAVYLCASSLVPSGYSYEQYFGPGTRLTVT.

The CDR3 bases are TGTGCCAGCAGTTTCGGACCCGCGGGGGGGGCCCAGTACTTC. Translating it yields CASSFGPAGGAQYF. The V gene is TRBV12-3 or TRBV12-4, the J gene TRBJ2-5; 9 bases line up with TRBD2. Trimming removed 3 bases from V and 9 bases from J; junction bases left unmatched: 8. The CDR3 has 14 residues.

This clonotype was detected many times. The chain recombines TRBV11-2 with TRBJ2-7; D gene unclear. This CDR3 region has 13 residues. Trimming stripped 2 bases from V and 2 bases from J, with 7 bases between. CDR1 is SGHAT and CDR2 is FQNNGV in the germline V gene. CDR3 DNA: TGTGCCAGCAGCTTACGCCAGCCCTACGAGCAGTACTTC. It specifies CASSLRQPYEQYF.

In nucleotides, the CDR3 is TGTGCCAGCAGGATGGGGAACAGGGGCCAATCACCCCTCCACTTT. Translating it yields CASRMGNRGQSPLHF. This rearrangement joins TRBV6-1 to TRBJ1-6, with TRBD1 matching over 7 bases. Unmatched junction bases numbered 12, after V lost 6 bases and J lost 10 bases. The germline V gene has CDR1 MNHNS and CDR2 SASEGT. The CDR3 loop spans 15 amino acids.

V usage is TRBV20-1 and J usage is TRBJ1-5; D is uncertain. Trimming stripped 1 base from V and 6 bases from J, with 19 bases between. The CDR3 has 16 amino acids. In germline, CDR1 is DFQATT, CDR2 SNEGSKA (reference sequence). Here the CDR3 DNA reads TGCAGTGCTAGAGGAGGTGGCGGGAGCTTTACTCAGCCCCAGCATTTT. Translation gives CSARGGGGSFTQPQHF.

The rearrangement joins TRBV28 to TRBJ2-3; the D is unclear. Germline lookup yields CDR1 MDHEN and CDR2 SYDVKM. This CDR3 comprises 18 residues. Trimming removed 8 bases at V and 2 bases at J, with 26 bases between. CDR3 amino acids: CASGFHRVARPSTDTQYF. The DNA of the CDR3 is TGTGCCAGCGGATTCCACCGGGTAGCTCGCCCTTCCACAGATACGCAGTATTTT.

This clonotype was detected ten times or more. The genes are TRBV5-5 and TRBJ1-3; possibly TRBD1 for D (6 bases). CDR3 size: 17 residues. The V and J ends lost 1 base and 0 bases respectively, with 14 bases between them. CDR1 is SGHKS and CDR2 is YYEKEE in the germline V gene (reference sequence). This CDR3 reads CASSLWTVKSSGNTIYF. Here the CDR3 DNA reads TGTGCCAGCAGCTTGTGGACAGTCAAAAGCTCTGGAAACACCATATATTTT. The whole variable domain, filled in from reference TRBV5-5 and TRBJ1-3, reads DAGVTQSPTHLIKTRGQQVTLRCSPISGHKSVSWYQQVLGQGPQFIFQYYEKEERGRGNFPDRFSARQFPNYSSELNVNALLLGDSALYLCASSLWTVKSSGNTIYFGEGSWLTVV.